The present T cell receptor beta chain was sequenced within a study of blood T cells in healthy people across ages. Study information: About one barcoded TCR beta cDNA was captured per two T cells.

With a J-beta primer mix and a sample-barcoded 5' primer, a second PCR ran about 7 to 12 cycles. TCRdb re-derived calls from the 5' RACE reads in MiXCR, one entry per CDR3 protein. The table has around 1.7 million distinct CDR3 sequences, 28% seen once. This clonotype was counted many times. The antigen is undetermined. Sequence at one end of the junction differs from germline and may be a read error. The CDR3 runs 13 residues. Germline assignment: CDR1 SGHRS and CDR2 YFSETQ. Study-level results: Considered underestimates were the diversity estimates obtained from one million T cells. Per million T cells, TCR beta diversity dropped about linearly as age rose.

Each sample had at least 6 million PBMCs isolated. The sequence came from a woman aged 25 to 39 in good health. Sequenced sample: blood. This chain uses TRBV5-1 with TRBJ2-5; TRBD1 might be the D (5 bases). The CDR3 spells CASSLQAQETQYF. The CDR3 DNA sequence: TGTGCCAGCAGCTTACAGGCGCAAGAGACCCAGTACTTC. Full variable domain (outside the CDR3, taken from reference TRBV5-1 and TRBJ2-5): KAGVTQTPRYLIKTRGQQVTLSCSPISGHRSVSWYQQTPGQGLQFLFEYFSETQRNKGNFPGRFSGRQFSNSRSEMNVSTLELGDSALYLCASSLQAQETQYFGPGTRLLVL.